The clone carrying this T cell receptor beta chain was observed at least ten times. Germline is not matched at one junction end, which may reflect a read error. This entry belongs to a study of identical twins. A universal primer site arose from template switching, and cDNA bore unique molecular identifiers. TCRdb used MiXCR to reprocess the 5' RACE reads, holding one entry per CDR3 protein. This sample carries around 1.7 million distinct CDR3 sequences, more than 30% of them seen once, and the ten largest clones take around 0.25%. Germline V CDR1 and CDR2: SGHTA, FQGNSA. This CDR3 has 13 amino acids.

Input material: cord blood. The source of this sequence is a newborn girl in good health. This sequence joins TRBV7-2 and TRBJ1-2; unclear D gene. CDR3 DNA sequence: TGCGCCAGCAGCTTGACAACTAACTATGGCTACACCTTC. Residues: CASSLTTNYGYTF.